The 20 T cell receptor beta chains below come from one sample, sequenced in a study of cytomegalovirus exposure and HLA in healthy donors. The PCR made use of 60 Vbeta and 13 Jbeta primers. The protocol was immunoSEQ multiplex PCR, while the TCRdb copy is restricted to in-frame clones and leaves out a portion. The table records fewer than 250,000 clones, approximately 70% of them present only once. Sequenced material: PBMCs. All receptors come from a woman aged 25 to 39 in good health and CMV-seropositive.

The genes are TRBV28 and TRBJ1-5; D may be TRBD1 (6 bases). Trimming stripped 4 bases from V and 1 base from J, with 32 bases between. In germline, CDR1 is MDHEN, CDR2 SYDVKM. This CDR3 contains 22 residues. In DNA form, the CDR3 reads TGTGCCAGCAGTTGGCTTAACCCTTTCCCACAGGGTCGTGAGGAGAGCAATCAGCCCCAGCATTTT. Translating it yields CASSWLNPFPQGREESNQPQHF. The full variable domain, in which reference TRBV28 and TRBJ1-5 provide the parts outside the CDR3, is DVKVTQSSRYLVKRTGEKVFLECVQDMDHENMFWYRQDPGLGLRLIYFSYDVKMKEKGDIPEGYSVSREKKERFSLILESASTNQTSMYLCASSWLNPFPQGREESNQPQHFGDGTRLSIL.

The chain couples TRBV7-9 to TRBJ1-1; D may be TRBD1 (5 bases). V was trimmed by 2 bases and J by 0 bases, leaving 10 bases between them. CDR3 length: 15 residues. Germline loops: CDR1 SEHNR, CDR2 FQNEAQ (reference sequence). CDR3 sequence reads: CASSLTGGLNTEAFF. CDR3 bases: TGTGCCAGCAGCTTAACGGGGGGATTGAACACTGAAGCTTTCTTT.

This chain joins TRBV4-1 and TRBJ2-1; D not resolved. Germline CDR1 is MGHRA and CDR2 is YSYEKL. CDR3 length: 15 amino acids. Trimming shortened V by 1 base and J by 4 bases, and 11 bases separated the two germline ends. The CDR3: CASSQVDGRYNEQFF. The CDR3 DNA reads TGCGCCAGCAGCCAAGTTGATGGCCGTTACAATGAGCAGTTCTTC.

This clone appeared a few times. CDR3 sequence: CASSVLAGGVGELFF. CDR3 nucleotides: TGTGCCAGCAGCGTCCTAGCGGGAGGGGTCGGGGAGCTGTTTTTT. V usage is TRBV9 and J usage is TRBJ2-2; 12 bases fit TRBD2. This CDR3 has 15 residues. CDR1 is SGDLS and CDR2 is YYNGEE in the germline V gene. V was clipped by 2 bases and J by 7 bases; unmatched bases: 3.

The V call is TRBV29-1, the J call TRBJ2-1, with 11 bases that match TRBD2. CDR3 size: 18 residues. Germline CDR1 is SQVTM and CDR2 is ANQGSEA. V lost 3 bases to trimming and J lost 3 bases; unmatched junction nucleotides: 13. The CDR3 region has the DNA TGCAGCGTTGACACCGGACTAGCGGGCCTAGTTATCTACAATGAGCAGTTCTTC. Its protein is CSVDTGLAGLVIYNEQFF.

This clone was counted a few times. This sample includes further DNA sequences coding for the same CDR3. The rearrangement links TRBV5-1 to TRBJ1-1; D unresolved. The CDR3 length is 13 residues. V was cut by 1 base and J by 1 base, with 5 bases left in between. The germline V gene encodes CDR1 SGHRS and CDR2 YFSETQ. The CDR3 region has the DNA TGCGCCAGCAGCTTGAGAGGGAACACTGAAGCTTTCTTT. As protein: CASSLRGNTEAFF.

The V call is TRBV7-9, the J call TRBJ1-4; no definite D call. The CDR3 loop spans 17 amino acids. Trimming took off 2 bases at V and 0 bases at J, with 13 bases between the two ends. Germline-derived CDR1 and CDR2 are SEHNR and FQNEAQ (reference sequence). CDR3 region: CASSLRLVRATNEKLFF. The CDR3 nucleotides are TGTGCCAGCAGCTTACGTTTGGTACGGGCAACTAATGAAAAACTGTTTTTT.

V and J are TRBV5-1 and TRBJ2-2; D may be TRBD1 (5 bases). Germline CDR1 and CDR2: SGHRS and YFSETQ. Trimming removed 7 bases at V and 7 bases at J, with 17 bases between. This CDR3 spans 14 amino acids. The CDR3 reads CASERQGNGGELFF. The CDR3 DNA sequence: TGCGCCAGCGAACGGCAGGGAAACGGCGGGGAGCTGTTTTTT.

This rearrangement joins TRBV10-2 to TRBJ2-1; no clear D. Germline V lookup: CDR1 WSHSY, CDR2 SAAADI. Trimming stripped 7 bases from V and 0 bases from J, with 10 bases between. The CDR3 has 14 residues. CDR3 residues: CASTLLSSYNEQFF. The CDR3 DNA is TGCGCCAGCACCCTCTTGAGCTCCTACAATGAGCAGTTCTTC.

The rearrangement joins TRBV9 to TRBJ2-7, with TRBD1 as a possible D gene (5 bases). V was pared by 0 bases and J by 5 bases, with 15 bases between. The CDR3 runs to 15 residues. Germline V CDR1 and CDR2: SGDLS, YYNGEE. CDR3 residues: CASSVAPPRADEQYF. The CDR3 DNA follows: TGTGCCAGCAGCGTAGCTCCCCCCAGGGCGGACGAGCAGTACTTC.

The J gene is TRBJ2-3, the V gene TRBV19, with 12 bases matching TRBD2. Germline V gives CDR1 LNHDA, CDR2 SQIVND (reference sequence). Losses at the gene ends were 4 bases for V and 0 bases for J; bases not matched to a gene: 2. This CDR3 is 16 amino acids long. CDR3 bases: TGTGCCAGTAGTAAGACTAGCGGGGGAAGCACAGATACGCAGTATTTT. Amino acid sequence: CASSKTSGGSTDTQYF. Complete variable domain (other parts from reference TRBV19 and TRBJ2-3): DGGITQSPKYLFRKEGQNVTLSCEQNLNHDAMYWYRQDPGQGLRLIYYSQIVNDFQKGDIAEGYSVSREKKESFPLTVTSAQKNPTAFYLCASSKTSGGSTDTQYFGPGTRLTVL.

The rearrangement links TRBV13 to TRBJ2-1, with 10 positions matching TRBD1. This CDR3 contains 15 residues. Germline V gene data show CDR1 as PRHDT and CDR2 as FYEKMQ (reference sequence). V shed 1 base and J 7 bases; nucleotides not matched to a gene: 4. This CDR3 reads CASSLEGQGRNEQFF. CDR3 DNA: TGTGCCAGCAGCTTAGAGGGACAGGGGAGGAATGAGCAGTTCTTC. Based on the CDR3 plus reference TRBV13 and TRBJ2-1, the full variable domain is AAGVIQSPRHLIKEKRETATLKCYPIPRHDTVYWYQQGPGQDPQFLISFYEKMQSDKGSIPDRFSAQQFSDYHSELNMSSLELGDSALYFCASSLEGQGRNEQFFGPGTRLTVL.

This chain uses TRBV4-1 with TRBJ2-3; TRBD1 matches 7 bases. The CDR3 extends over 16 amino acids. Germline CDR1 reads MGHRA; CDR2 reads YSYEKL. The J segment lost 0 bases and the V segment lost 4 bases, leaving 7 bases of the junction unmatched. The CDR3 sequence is CASSPYRGTSTDTQYF. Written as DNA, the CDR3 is TGCGCCAGCAGCCCGTACAGGGGAACTAGCACAGATACGCAGTATTTT.

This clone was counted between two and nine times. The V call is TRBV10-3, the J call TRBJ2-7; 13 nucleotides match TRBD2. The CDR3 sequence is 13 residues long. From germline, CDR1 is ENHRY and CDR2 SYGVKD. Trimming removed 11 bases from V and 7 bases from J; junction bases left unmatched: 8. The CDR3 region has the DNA TGTGCCTTGGGGACTAGCGGGACGGGAGAGCAGTACTTC. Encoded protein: CALGTSGTGEQYF.

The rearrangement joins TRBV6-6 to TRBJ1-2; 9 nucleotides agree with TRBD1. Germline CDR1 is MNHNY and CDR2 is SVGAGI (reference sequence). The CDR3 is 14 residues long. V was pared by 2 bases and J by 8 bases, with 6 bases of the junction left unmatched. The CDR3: CASSYGGQGRGYTF. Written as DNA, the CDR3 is TGTGCCAGCAGTTACGGTGGACAGGGGCGAGGCTACACCTTC.

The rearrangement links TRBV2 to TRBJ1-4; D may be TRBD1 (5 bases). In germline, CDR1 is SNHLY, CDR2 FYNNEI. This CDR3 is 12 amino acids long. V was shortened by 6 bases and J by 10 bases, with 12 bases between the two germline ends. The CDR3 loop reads CASSPGQRKLFF. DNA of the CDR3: TGTGCCAGCAGCCCTGGACAAAGAAAACTGTTTTTT.

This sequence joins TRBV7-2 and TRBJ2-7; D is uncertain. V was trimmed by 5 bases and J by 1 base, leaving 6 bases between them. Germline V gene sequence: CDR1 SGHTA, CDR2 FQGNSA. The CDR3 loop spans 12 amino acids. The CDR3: CASSIRSYEQYF. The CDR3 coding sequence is TGTGCCAGCAGCATCCGGTCCTACGAGCAGTACTTC.

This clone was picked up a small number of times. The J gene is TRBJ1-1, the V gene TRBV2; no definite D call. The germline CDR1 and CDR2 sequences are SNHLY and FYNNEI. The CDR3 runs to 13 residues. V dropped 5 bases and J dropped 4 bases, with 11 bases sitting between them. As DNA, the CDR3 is TGTGCCAGCAGTCCCGTGCAGGCCACTGAAGCTTTCTTT. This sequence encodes CASSPVQATEAFF.

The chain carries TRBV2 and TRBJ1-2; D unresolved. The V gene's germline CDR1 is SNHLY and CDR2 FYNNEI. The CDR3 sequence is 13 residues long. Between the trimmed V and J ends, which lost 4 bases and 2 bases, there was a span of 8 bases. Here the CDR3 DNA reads TGTGCCAGCAGTGCTACTGTGAACTATGGCTACACCTTC. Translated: CASSATVNYGYTF.

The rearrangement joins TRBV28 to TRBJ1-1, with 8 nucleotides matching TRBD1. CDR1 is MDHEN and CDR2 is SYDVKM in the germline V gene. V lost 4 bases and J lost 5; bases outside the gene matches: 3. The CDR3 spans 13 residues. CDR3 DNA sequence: TGTGCCAGCAGTTACAGGGGGATTACTGAAGCTTTCTTT. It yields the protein CASSYRGITEAFF.